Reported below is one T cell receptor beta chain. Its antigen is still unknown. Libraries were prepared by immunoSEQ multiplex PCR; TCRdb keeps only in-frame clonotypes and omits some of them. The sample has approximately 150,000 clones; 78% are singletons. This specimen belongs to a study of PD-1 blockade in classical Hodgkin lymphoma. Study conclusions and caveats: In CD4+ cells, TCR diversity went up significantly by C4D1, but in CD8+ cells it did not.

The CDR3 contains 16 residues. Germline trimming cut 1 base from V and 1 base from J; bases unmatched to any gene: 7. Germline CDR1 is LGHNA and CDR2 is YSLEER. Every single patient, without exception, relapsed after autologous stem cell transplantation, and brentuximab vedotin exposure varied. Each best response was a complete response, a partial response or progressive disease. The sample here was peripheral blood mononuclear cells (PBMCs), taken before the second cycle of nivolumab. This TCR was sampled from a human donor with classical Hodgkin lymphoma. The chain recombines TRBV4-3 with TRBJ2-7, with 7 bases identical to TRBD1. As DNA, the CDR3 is TGCGCCAGCAGCCAAGGATGGCCAGGGGGTTCCTACGAGCAGTACTTC. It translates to CASSQGWPGGSYEQYF.